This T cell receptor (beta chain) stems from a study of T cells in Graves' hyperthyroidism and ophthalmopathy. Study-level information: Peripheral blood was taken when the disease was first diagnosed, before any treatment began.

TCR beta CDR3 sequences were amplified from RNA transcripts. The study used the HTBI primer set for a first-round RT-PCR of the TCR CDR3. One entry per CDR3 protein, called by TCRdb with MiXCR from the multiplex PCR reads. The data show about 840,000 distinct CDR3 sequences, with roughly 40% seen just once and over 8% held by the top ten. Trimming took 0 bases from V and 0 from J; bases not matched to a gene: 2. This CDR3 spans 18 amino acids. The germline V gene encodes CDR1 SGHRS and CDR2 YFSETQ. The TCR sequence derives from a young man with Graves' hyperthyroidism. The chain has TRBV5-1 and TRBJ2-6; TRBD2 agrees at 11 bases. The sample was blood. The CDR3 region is CASSLGLAGYSGANVLTF. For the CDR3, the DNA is TGCGCCAGCAGCTTGGGACTAGCGGGATACTCTGGGGCCAACGTCCTGACTTTC.